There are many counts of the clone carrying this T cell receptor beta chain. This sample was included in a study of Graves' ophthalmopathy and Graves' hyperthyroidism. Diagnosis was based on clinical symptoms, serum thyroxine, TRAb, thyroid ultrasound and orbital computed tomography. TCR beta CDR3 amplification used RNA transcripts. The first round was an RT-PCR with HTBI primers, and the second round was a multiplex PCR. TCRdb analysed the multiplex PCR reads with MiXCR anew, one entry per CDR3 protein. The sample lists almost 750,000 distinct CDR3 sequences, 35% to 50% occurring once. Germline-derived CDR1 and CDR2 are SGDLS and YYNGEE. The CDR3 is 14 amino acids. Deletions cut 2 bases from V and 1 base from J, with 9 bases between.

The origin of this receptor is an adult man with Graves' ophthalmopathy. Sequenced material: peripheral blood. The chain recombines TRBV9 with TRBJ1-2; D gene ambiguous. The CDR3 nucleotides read TGTGCCAGCAGCGTCGGTGGCGGTAACTATGGCTACACCTTC. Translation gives CASSVGGGNYGYTF.